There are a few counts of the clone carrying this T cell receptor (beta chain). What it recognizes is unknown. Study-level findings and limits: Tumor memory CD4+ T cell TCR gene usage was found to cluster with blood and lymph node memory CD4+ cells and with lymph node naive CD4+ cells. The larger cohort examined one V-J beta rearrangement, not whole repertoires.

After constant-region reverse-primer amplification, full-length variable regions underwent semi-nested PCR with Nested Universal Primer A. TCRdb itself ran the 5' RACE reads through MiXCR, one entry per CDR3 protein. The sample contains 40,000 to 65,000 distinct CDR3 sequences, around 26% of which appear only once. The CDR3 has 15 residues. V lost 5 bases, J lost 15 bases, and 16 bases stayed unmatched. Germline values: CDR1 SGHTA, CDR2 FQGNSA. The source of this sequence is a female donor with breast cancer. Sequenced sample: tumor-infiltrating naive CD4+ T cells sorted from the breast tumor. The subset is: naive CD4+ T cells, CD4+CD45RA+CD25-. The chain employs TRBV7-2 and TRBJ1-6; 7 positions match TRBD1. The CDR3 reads CASSEGQFPTFILHF. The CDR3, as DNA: TGTGCCAGCAGCGAGGGACAGTTCCCGACGTTTATCCTCCACTTT.